The 9 T cell receptor beta chains presented below share a single source sample, sequenced in a study of shared clonotypes between healthy human individuals. Profiled with immunoSEQ multiplex PCR; TCRdb holds only in-frame clones, not every one. The sample holds about 2.1 million clones, 93% seen once. As defined, naive CD8 cells were CD45RO-negative and positively selected for CCR7, with terminally differentiated effector memory CD45RA+ cells excluded. Sequenced sample: naive CD8+ T cells from PBMCs. The receptors were sampled from a man aged 18 to 29 in good health. Some clones in this sample may be carry-over from other donors' samples.

The V and J genes are TRBV6-5 and TRBJ2-1; D gene ambiguous. Per the germline V gene, CDR1 is MNHEY and CDR2 is SVGAGI. The CDR3 has 11 amino acids. Trimming removed 7 bases at V and 7 bases at J, with 8 bases between. Written as DNA, the CDR3 is TGTGCCAGCACAATGGCGAATGAGCAGTTCTTC. It is translated as CASTMANEQFF.

The chain combines TRBV27 with TRBJ2-2; D remains ambiguous. The germline V gene has CDR1 MNHEY and CDR2 SMNVEV (reference sequence). There are 12 residues in the CDR3. V dropped 7 bases and J dropped 8 bases, with 11 bases sitting between them. The CDR3 nucleotides are TGTGCCAGCATGATATCGGCAGGGGAGCTGTTTTTT. Translation: CASMISAGELFF.

The chain joins TRBV27 to TRBJ2-3, with 8 bases that match TRBD2. V was pared by 6 bases and J by 4 bases, with 12 bases of the junction left unmatched. Germline CDR1 MNHEY, CDR2 SMNVEV (reference sequence). The CDR3 consists of 16 residues. The CDR3 loop is CASRYIAGRRADTQYF. For the CDR3, the DNA is TGTGCCAGCAGATATATAGCGGGAAGGAGGGCAGATACGCAGTATTTT.

The chain uses TRBV7-2 and TRBJ2-7, with 8 bases lining up with TRBD2. V trimming: 4 bases; J trimming: 4 bases; junction bases outside the gene matches: 9. Looked up from germline, CDR1 is SGHTA and CDR2 is FQGNSA. The CDR3 has 15 amino acids. The CDR3 reads CASSYSGTGVYEQYF. The CDR3 region has the DNA TGTGCCAGCAGCTATAGCGGGACCGGAGTATACGAGCAGTACTTC.

V is TRBV4-1 and J is TRBJ2-7; D call uncertain. The germline gives CDR1 MGHRA, CDR2 YSYEKL. The length of the CDR3 is 13 residues. With 0 bases removed from V and 0 bases from J, the gap between germline ends came to 3 bases. The CDR3 DNA reads as TGCGCCAGCAGCCAAGAAAGCTCCTACGAGCAGTACTTC. Its translation: CASSQESSYEQYF.

The chain employs TRBV27 and TRBJ1-5; D is unresolved. CDR1 and CDR2 (germline): MNHEY, SMNVEV (reference sequence). This CDR3 is 14 amino acids long. V shed 3 bases and J shed 4 bases, with 10 bases lying between them. In DNA, the CDR3 is TGTGCCAGCAGTTTGAATCGGAGTAATCAGCCCCAGCATTTT. It codes for CASSLNRSNQPQHF.

This clone was observed once. This chain connects TRBV25-1 to TRBJ2-7; D unclear. The CDR3 spans 13 residues. V was pared by 4 bases and J by 2 bases, with 9 bases between. Per the germline V gene, CDR1 is MGHDK and CDR2 is SYGVNS. The DNA of the CDR3 is TGTGCCAGCAGTGGGTCACTAACCTACGAGCAGTACTTC. It specifies CASSGSLTYEQYF.

V gene TRBV29-1 combines with J gene TRBJ1-1; D might be TRBD1 (6 bases). V was clipped by 5 bases and J by 7 bases, with 17 bases between them. The CDR3 sequence is 13 residues long. Germline V gene data show CDR1 as SQVTM and CDR2 as ANQGSEA. CDR3 coding DNA: TGCAGCGTTCCAGCGGGAGGGACATTTGAAGCTTTCTTT. Translated: CSVPAGGTFEAFF.

For this clone: This sample also contains other DNA sequences that code for the same CDR3. The chain carries TRBV7-8 and TRBJ2-7; no firm D call. Germline CDR1 SGHVS, CDR2 FQNEAQ. The V and J ends lost 5 bases and 3 bases respectively, with 5 bases between them. The CDR3 contains 11 residues. The CDR3 DNA reads TGTGCCAGCAGCCTTGACTACGAGCAGTACTTC. This codes for CASSLDYEQYF.